A selection of T cell receptor beta chains follows, all from one sample in a study of cytotoxic CD8 clonotypes in ibrutinib-treated CLL. Produced via immunoSEQ multiplex PCR; TCRdb's table is partial and in-frame only. The sample consists of just over 200,000 clones, approximately 75% of them appearing once. Material: PBMCs, obtained after 12 months of ibrutinib treatment. These receptor sequences come from a human donor with chronic lymphocytic leukemia. CDR3s include the opening cysteine and the closing phenylalanine or tryptophan. Fields, in order: V gene, clone size, D gene, J gene, CDR3 protein, CDR3 DNA. A D gene is named only where the DNA matches it firmly. Clone size is stated in some rows and not others, as once, few, many or a class when expanded.

>TRBV21-1|few|-|TRBJ1-5
CASSKAGGGASNQPQHF
TGTGCCAGCAGCAAAGCAGGCGGGGGGGCAAGCAATCAGCCCCAGCATTTT
>TRBV4-1|-|-|TRBJ2-7
CASSQFQSRRPTRSYEQYF
TGCGCCAGCAGCCAATTTCAGAGCCGAAGACCGACCCGCTCCTACGAGCAGTACTTC
>TRBV5-1|-|-|TRBJ1-1
CASSLGHPNTEAFF
TGCGCCAGCAGCTTGGGACATCCGAACACTGAAGCTTTCTTT
>TRBV28|-|-|TRBJ1-4
CASNLQGHNEKLFF
TGTGCCAGCAACCTACAGGGACATAATGAAAAACTGTTTTTT
>TRBV19|-|-|TRBJ1-1
CASSIEWGGMKRMNTEAFF
TGTGCCAGTAGTATAGAATGGGGGGGAATGAAAAGAATGAACACTGAAGCTTTCTTT
>TRBV18|-|-|TRBJ2-7
CASSFRTSSYEQYF
TGTGCCAGCTCATTTAGAACCAGCTCCTACGAGCAGTACTTC
>TRBV5-1|-|TRBD2|TRBJ2-1
CASSLPGLGPYNEQFF
TGCGCCAGCAGCTTACCGGGACTAGGCCCCTACAATGAGCAGTTCTTC
>TRBV30|-|-|TRBJ2-4
CAWSVLENIQYF
TGTGCCTGGAGTGTACTGGAAAACATTCAGTACTTC
>TRBV7-2|few|-|TRBJ2-5
CASSLTRGGYGETQYF
TGTGCCAGCAGCTTGACTCGAGGGGGGTATGGGGAGACCCAGTACTTC
>TRBV4-1|-|-|TRBJ2-5
CASSQNSGRTQETQYF
TGCGCCAGCAGCCAGAATTCCGGCAGGACCCAAGAGACCCAGTACTTC
>TRBV11-2|-|TRBD1|TRBJ2-1
CASSAARGLYNEQFF
TGTGCCAGCAGCGCGGCCAGGGGGCTCTACAATGAGCAGTTCTTC
>TRBV5-6|once|-|TRBJ2-7
CASSSPGRGYEQYF
TGTGCCAGCAGCTCACCGGGACGGGGGTACGAGCAGTACTTC
>TRBV5-1|-|-|TRBJ2-1
CASSLIEDEQFF
TGCGCCAGCAGCCTCATAGAGGATGAGCAGTTCTTC
>TRBV6-5|few|-|TRBJ2-7
CASSYDRYEQYF
TGTGCCAGCAGTTACGACCGGTACGAGCAGTACTTC
>TRBV7-9|-|TRBD1|TRBJ2-7
CASSQTGGYYEQYF
TGTGCCAGCAGCCAAACAGGGGGCTACTACGAGCAGTACTTC
>TRBV5-4|-|-|TRBJ2-3
CASSFLTDTQYF
TGTGCCAGCAGCTTTCTGACAGATACGCAGTATTTT
>TRBV5-1|-|-|TRBJ2-1
CASSSGGQSYNEQFF
TGCGCCAGCAGCTCCGGGGGGCAGTCCTACAATGAGCAGTTCTTC
>TRBV7-9|-|-|TRBJ1-1
CASSSGLGNTEAFF
TGTGCCAGCAGCTCGGGACTGGGGAACACTGAAGCTTTCTTT
>TRBV11-3|-|-|TRBJ2-2
CASAGQMNTGELFF
TGTGCCAGCGCGGGACAGATGAACACCGGGGAGCTGTTTTTT
>TRBV7-8|-|TRBD1|TRBJ2-1
CASSLGGQGVNEQFF
TGTGCCAGCAGCTTAGGGGGACAGGGAGTCAATGAGCAGTTCTTC
>TRBV7-6|few|TRBD1|TRBJ2-3
CASSLDRGTDTQYF
TGTGCCAGCAGCTTGGACAGGGGCACAGATACGCAGTATTTT
>TRBV4-1|-|TRBD1|TRBJ2-7
CASSHAAGGAYEQYF
TGCGCCAGCAGCCACGCGGCAGGGGGCGCGTACGAGCAGTACTTC
>TRBV5-1|-|-|TRBJ2-3
CASSFRRTIITDTQYF
TGCGCCAGCAGCTTTCGTAGGACGATTATTACAGATACGCAGTATTTT
>TRBV23-1|few|TRBD2|TRBJ2-7
CASSQSSAGGAYEQYF
TGCGCCAGCAGTCAATCTTCGGCGGGGGGAGCATACGAGCAGTACTTC
>TRBV5-1|-|TRBD1|TRBJ2-5
CASSPTSGGKETQYF
TGCGCCAGCAGCCCAACTTCAGGGGGCAAAGAGACCCAGTACTTC
>TRBV28|-|-|TRBJ1-2
CASSFGTDYGYTF
TGTGCCAGCAGTTTTGGTACAGACTATGGCTACACCTTC
>TRBV19|-|-|TRBJ1-6
CATRRGGESLHF
TGTGCCACCCGGAGGGGGGGCGAATCCCTCCACTTT
>TRBV11-2|-|TRBD1|TRBJ2-7
CASSAPGQGMYEQYF
TGTGCCAGCAGCGCGCCGGGACAGGGCATGTACGAGCAGTACTTC
>TRBV29-1|-|TRBD1|TRBJ1-1
CSARSGTGGTEAFF
TGCAGCGCCAGATCCGGGACAGGGGGAACTGAAGCTTTCTTT
>TRBV21-1|-|-|TRBJ2-3
CASSKVQGGTDTQYF
TGTGCCAGCAGCAAAGTCCAGGGAGGTACAGATACGCAGTATTTT
>TRBV5-1|-|-|TRBJ2-6
CASRGGTPSSGANVLTF
TGCGCCAGCAGAGGCGGGACTCCCAGCTCTGGGGCCAACGTCCTGACTTTC
>TRBV5-1|-|-|TRBJ2-7
CASSEGGTYEQYF
TGCGCCAGCAGTGAGGGAGGTACCTACGAGCAGTACTTC
>TRBV27|-|TRBD2|TRBJ2-5
CASSPPGGIETQYF
TGTGCCAGCAGCCCCCCCGGGGGGATAGAGACCCAGTACTTC
>TRBV7-6|-|-|TRBJ2-7
CASSLGGLSVQYF
TGTGCCAGCAGCTTAGGAGGGCTCTCGGTGCAGTACTTC
>TRBV25-1|-|-|TRBJ1-5
CASRMGVISNQPQHF
TGTGCCAGCAGGATGGGAGTGATTAGCAATCAGCCCCAGCATTTT
>TRBV20-1|-|-|TRBJ2-1
CSARGLFF
TGCAGTGCTAGAGGTCTGTTCTTC
>TRBV7-9|-|TRBD1|TRBJ2-7
CASSSGDRDLEQYF
TGTGCCAGCAGCTCAGGGGACAGGGACCTCGAGCAGTACTTC
>TRBV10-3|once|-|TRBJ2-5
CAILWRGETQYF
TGTGCCATTCTGTGGCGAGGGGAGACCCAGTACTTC
>TRBV6-1|-|TRBD1|TRBJ2-5
CASKKPGQGQETQYF
TGTGCCAGCAAGAAACCGGGACAGGGTCAAGAGACCCAGTACTTC
>TRBV27|once|-|TRBJ1-5
CASSLSITPHSNQPQHF
TGTGCCAGCAGTTTATCCATCACACCCCATAGCAATCAGCCCCAGCATTTT
>TRBV19|-|TRBD1|TRBJ1-3
CASSLGTGGSGNTIYF
TGTGCCAGTAGTCTCGGGACAGGGGGCTCTGGAAACACCATATATTTT
>TRBV5-1|-|-|TRBJ2-2
CASRSQNTGELFF
TGCGCCAGCAGATCACAGAACACCGGGGAGCTGTTTTTT
>TRBV6-5|-|TRBD2|TRBJ2-7
CASSLRLREPSYEQYF
TGTGCCAGCAGTTTACGGTTGCGGGAGCCCTCCTACGAGCAGTACTTC
>TRBV5-1|-|-|TRBJ1-2
CASSLDSRGYTF
TGCGCCAGCAGCTTGGACAGCAGGGGTTACACCTTC
>TRBV11-2|-|TRBD1|TRBJ2-5
CASSFQGAKETQYF
TGTGCCAGCAGCTTCCAGGGGGCAAAGGAGACCCAGTACTTC
>TRBV7-8|-|-|TRBJ2-3
CASIHRDFYTDTQYF
TGTGCCAGCATCCACCGGGACTTCTACACAGATACGCAGTATTTT
>TRBV10-2|few|-|TRBJ1-5
CASSGLVQPQHF
TGCGCCAGCAGTGGGTTGGTGCAGCCCCAGCATTTT
>TRBV6-5|once|-|TRBJ1-2
CASSRGAGGYTF
TGTGCCAGCAGTAGGGGGGCGGGAGGCTACACCTTC
>TRBV28|-|-|TRBJ2-3
CASSLTRDTQYF
TGTGCCAGCAGTTTGACAAGGGATACGCAGTATTTT
>TRBV27|-|-|TRBJ2-7
CASSLLLGLNYEQYF
TGTGCCAGCAGTTTATTGCTGGGGTTAAACTACGAGCAGTACTTC
>TRBV6-6|-|TRBD1|TRBJ1-1
CASTLQGQGSIAFF
TGTGCCAGCACCCTCCAGGGACAGGGCTCGATAGCTTTCTTT
>TRBV25-1|-|-|TRBJ1-4
CASSDWTNEKLFF
TGTGCCAGCAGTGATTGGACTAATGAAAAACTGTTTTTT
>TRBV28|-|-|TRBJ2-2
CASSLGQNTGELFF
TGTGCCAGCAGCCTGGGACAGAACACCGGGGAGCTGTTTTTT
>TRBV30|-|-|TRBJ1-2
CAWSEGNLNYGYTF
TGTGCCTGGAGTGAGGGGAATCTGAACTATGGCTACACCTTC
>TRBV4-1|once|TRBD2|TRBJ2-1
CASSQAPIGLAEFF
TGCGCCAGCAGCCAAGCCCCAATAGGTCTAGCGGAGTTCTTC